The entry below gives a single T cell receptor (beta chain) sequence along with its context. Possible read error: a much larger clone is one base away. The germline CDR1 and CDR2 sequences are SNHLY and FYNNEI. The CDR3 runs to 14 residues. Trimming took 11 bases from V and 5 from J; bases not matched to a gene: 14. Template material for amplifying TCR beta CDR3 regions consisted of RNA transcripts. The HTBI primer set served for first-round RT-PCR of the TCR CDR3. TCRdb passed the multiplex PCR reads through MiXCR, listing each CDR3 protein once. The sample lists about 570,000 distinct CDR3 sequences; 13% to 15% were seen once. This entry comes from a study of T cells in Graves' hyperthyroidism and ophthalmopathy. Study details: Pretreatment peripheral blood was obtained at initial diagnosis.

The PBMCs were sourced from fresh peripheral blood (around 9.3 ml). V is TRBV2 and J is TRBJ2-5; 7 bases are a match to TRBD1. The sequencing sample was made of blood. This TCR derives from a woman in her forties with Graves' hyperthyroidism. DNA for the CDR3: TGTGCCGGCTCTGACAGGGTGTTTCAGGAGACCCAGTACTTC. Amino acid sequence: CAGSDRVFQETQYF.